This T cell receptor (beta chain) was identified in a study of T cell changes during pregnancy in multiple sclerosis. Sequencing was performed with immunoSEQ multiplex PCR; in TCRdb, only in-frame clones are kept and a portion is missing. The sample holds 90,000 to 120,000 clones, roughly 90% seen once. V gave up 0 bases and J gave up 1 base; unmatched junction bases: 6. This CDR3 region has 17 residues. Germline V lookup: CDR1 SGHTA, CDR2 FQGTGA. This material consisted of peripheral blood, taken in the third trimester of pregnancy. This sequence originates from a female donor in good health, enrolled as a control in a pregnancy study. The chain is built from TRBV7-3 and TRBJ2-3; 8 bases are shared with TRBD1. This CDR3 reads CASSLTPDRGRTDTQYF. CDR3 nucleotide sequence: TGTGCCAGCAGCTTAACCCCCGACAGGGGACGCACAGATACGCAGTATTTT.